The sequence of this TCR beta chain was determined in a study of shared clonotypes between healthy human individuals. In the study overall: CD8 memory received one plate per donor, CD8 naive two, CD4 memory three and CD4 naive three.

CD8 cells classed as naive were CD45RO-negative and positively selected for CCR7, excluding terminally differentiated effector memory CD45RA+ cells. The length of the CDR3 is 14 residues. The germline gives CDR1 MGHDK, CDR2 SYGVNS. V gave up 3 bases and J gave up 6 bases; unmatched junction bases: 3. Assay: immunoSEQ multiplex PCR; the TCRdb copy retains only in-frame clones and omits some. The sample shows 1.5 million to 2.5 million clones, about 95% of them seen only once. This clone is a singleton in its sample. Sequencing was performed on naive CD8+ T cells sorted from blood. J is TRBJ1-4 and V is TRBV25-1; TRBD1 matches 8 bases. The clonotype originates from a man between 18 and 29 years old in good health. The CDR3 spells CASSDRQGHEKLFF. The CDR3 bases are TGTGCCAGCAGTGATCGACAGGGGCATGAAAAACTGTTTTTT. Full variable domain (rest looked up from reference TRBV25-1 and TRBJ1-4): EADIYQTPRYLVIGTGKKITLECSQTMGHDKMYWYQQDPGMELHLIHYSYGVNSTEKGDLSSESTVSRIRTEHFPLTLESARPSHTSQYLCASSDRQGHEKLFFGSGTQLSVL.